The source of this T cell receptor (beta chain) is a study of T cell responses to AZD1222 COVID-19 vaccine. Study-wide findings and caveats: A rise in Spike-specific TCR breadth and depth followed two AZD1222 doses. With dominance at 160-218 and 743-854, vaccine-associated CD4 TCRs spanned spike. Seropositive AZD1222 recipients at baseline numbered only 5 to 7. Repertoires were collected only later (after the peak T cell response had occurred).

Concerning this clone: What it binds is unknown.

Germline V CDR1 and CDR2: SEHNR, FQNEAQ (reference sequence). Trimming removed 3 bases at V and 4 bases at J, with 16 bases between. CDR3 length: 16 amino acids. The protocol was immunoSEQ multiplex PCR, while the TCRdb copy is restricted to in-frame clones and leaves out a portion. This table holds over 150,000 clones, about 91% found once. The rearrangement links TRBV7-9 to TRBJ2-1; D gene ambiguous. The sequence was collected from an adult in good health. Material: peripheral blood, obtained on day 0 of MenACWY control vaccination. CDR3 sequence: CASSFKPPAVYNEQFF. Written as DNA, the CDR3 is TGTGCCAGCAGCTTCAAACCTCCCGCGGTGTACAATGAGCAGTTCTTC.